The 28 T cell receptor beta chains listed next were all sequenced from one sample in a study of T-cell reconstitution after alpha-beta-depleted transplantation in children. The TCRbeta library incorporated unique molecular identifiers. TCRdb reprocessed the PCR reads with MiXCR, giving one entry per CDR3 protein. Seen here are approximately 520,000 distinct CDR3 sequences, 32% observed once, and the top ten hold approximately 2.3%. Sequencing was performed on PBMCs from the stem cell graft donor, taken from the stem cell graft. The source is a human donor who donated a stem cell graft to a child with aplastic anemia.

This clonotype was picked up a small number of times. The chain employs TRBV18 and TRBJ1-1; the D gene is possibly TRBD1 (6 bases). The CDR3 has 16 amino acids. Trimming stripped 2 bases from V and 6 bases from J, with 19 bases between. Germline assignment: CDR1 KGHSH and CDR2 LQKENI. The CDR3 DNA is TGTGCCAGCTCACCAGCAGGAGGGGGGTTTAGGGCTGAAGCTTTCTTT. It translates to CASSPAGGGFRAEAFF. Full variable domain (remainder filled in from reference TRBV18 and TRBJ1-1): NAGVMQNPRHLVRRRGQEARLRCSPMKGHSHVYWYRQLPEEGLKFMVYLQKENIIDESGMPKERFSAEFPKEGPSILRIQQVVRGDSAAYFCASSPAGGGFRAEAFFGQGTRLTVV.

This clonotype was observed a handful of times. This rearrangement joins TRBV20-1 to TRBJ1-1; possibly TRBD1 for D (5 bases). The germline V and J ends were trimmed by 3 bases and 2 bases, with 16 bases remaining between them. There are 15 residues in the CDR3. Germline CDR1 and CDR2: DFQATT and SNEGSKA (reference sequence). CDR3: CSARRGGGYNTEAFF. The CDR3 DNA reads TGCAGTGCTAGGCGGGGTGGGGGGTACAACACTGAAGCTTTCTTT.

This clonotype was seen a few times. The J gene is TRBJ2-1, the V gene TRBV7-2, with D tentatively TRBD2 (5 bases). This CDR3 has 14 amino acids. Looked up from germline, CDR1 is SGHTA and CDR2 is FQGNSA. V shed 7 bases and J shed 4 bases, with 14 bases lying between them. CDR3 in DNA: TGTGCCAGCACCGCTTCCAGCGGTTACAATGAGCAGTTCTTC. The encoded protein is CASTASSGYNEQFF.

The V call is TRBV20-1, the J call TRBJ2-3; D uncertain. Germline V gene lookup returns CDR1 DFQATT and CDR2 SNEGSKA (reference sequence). CDR3 length: 15 residues. Trimming took 0 bases from V and 1 from J, leaving 11 bases between them. The CDR3 DNA sequence: TGCAGTGCTAGAGATGGGCAGAAGGGCACAGATACGCAGTATTTT. It yields the protein CSARDGQKGTDTQYF.

This clonotype turned up a few times. The chain couples TRBV7-9 to TRBJ1-1; no clear D. CDR3 size: 15 residues. The V and J ends lost 7 bases and 1 base respectively, with 16 bases between them. The germline V gene has CDR1 SEHNR and CDR2 FQNEAQ (reference sequence). Here the CDR3 reads CASTPRGRGNTEAFF. In DNA, the CDR3 is TGTGCCAGCACCCCCCGTGGGAGAGGGAACACTGAAGCTTTCTTT.

The rearrangement links TRBV12-3 or TRBV12-4 to TRBJ2-2, with no clear D. The CDR3 has 16 residues. V was clipped by 0 bases and J by 5 bases, with 13 bases between them. The CDR3 coding sequence is TGTGCCAGCAGTTTAGCTCGGGCTAGATGGACCGGGGAGCTGTTTTTT. Translated, it gives CASSLARARWTGELFF.

This clonotype was observed a handful of times. The chain is built from TRBV5-1 and TRBJ1-1; D is possibly TRBD1 (6 bases). V was cut by 0 bases and J by 5 bases, with 14 bases left in between. Germline V gene sequence: CDR1 SGHRS, CDR2 YFSETQ. The CDR3 is 15 residues long. CDR3 region: CASSLVGGPGTEAFF. In DNA form, the CDR3 reads TGCGCCAGCAGCTTGGTCGGGGGGCCGGGGACTGAAGCTTTCTTT.

This clonotype was seen more than once but under ten times. The chain carries TRBV24-1 and TRBJ2-5; D uncertain. Germline loops: CDR1 KGHDR, CDR2 SFDVKD. With 4 bases removed from V and 5 bases from J, the gap between germline ends came to 13 bases. The CDR3 is made up of 14 amino acids. CDR3 bases: TGTGCCACCAGTGACCCGACTCTCCGGGAGACCCAGTACTTC. This gives the protein CATSDPTLRETQYF.

The V gene is TRBV7-2, the J gene TRBJ2-7; D is unclear. Germline CDR1 is SGHTA and CDR2 is FQGNSA. CDR3 length: 14 residues. Trimming removed 1 base at V and 0 bases at J, with 7 bases between. CDR3 sequence: CASSLDAPSYEQYF. The CDR3 nucleotides are TGTGCCAGCAGCTTAGACGCCCCCTCCTACGAGCAGTACTTC. The full variable domain, completed using reference TRBV7-2 and TRBJ2-7, is GAGVSQSPSNKVTEKGKDVELRCDPISGHTALYWYRQSLGQGLEFLIYFQGNSAPDKSGLPSDRFSAERTGGSVSTLTIQRTQQEDSAVYLCASSLDAPSYEQYFGPGTRLTVT.

The J gene is TRBJ2-3, the V gene TRBV11-2; weak D call: TRBD2 (6 bases). This CDR3 region has 15 residues. Germline CDR1 is SGHAT and CDR2 is FQNNGV. Trimming pared 3 bases from V and 3 bases from J, leaving 13 bases between. The CDR3: CASSFSRGNTDTQYF. DNA of the CDR3: TGTGCCAGCAGCTTTTCACGCGGGAATACAGATACGCAGTATTTT. Filled out from reference TRBV11-2 and TRBJ2-3, the complete variable domain reads EAGVAQSPRYKIIEKRQSVAFWCNPISGHATLYWYQQILGQGPKLLIQFQNNGVVDDSQLPKDRFSAERLKGVDSTLKIQPAKLEDSAVYLCASSFSRGNTDTQYFGPGTRLTVL.

This clonotype showed up just a few times. This sequence joins TRBV5-5 and TRBJ1-5; 7 bases align to TRBD1. This CDR3 is built from 15 residues. Germline loops: CDR1 SGHKS, CDR2 YYEKEE (reference sequence). V shed 0 bases, J shed 4 bases, and the junction held 4 bases outside the gene matches. The CDR3 bases are TGTGCCAGCAGCTTGGAGGGGGCCACAAATCAGCCCCAGCATTTT. This codes for CASSLEGATNQPQHF.

Many counts were recorded for this clonotype. CDR3 region: CASKENTEAFF. CDR3 coding DNA: TGTGCCAGCAAGGAGAACACTGAAGCTTTCTTT. This chain connects TRBV6-1 to TRBJ1-1; D ambiguous. The CDR3 sequence is 11 residues long. Trimming removed 7 bases from V and 1 base from J, with 4 bases in between. From germline, CDR1 is MNHNS and CDR2 SASEGT.

V is TRBV20-1 and J is TRBJ1-2; D might be TRBD1 (5 bases). CDR3 length equals 14 residues. Germline V gene data show CDR1 as DFQATT and CDR2 as SNEGSKA (reference sequence). V was clipped by 0 bases and J by 2 bases, with 10 bases between them. CDR3 sequence (DNA): TGCAGTGCTAGAGAGGGACTGAGAAACTATGGCTACACCTTC. Amino acids: CSAREGLRNYGYTF.

Points on this clonotype: A much larger clone sits a single nucleotide away, making a read error possible. CDR3 region: CASTLQDRASPYSNQPQHF. CDR3 sequence (DNA): TGTGCCAGCACTTTACAGGACAGGGCATCCCCCTATAGCAATCAGCCCCAGCATTTT. The chain combines TRBV27 with TRBJ1-5; TRBD1 matches 8 bases. The CDR3 spans 19 residues. CDR1 is MNHEY and CDR2 is SMNVEV in the germline V gene (reference sequence).

This clonotype was detected only a few times. V is TRBV12-5 and J is TRBJ2-3; 10 bases agree with TRBD2. V shed 6 bases and J 1 base; nucleotides not matched to a gene: 13. The CDR3 spans 18 residues. Germline V gene sequence: CDR1 LGHNT, CDR2 FRNRAP. CDR3 coding DNA: TGTGCTAGTGGCCAGACTAGCGGGTTTGATTCTCGCACAGATACGCAGTATTTT. It encodes CASGQTSGFDSRTDTQYF.

The genes are TRBV29-1 and TRBJ1-2; D ambiguous. V dropped 2 bases and J dropped 5 bases, with 6 bases sitting between them. CDR3 length equals 11 residues. Germline loops: CDR1 SQVTM, CDR2 ANQGSEA. The CDR3 loop is CSVESAYGYTF. In DNA form, the CDR3 reads TGCAGCGTTGAATCAGCTTATGGCTACACCTTC.

The V call is TRBV6-1, the J call TRBJ1-5; D may be TRBD1 (5 bases). Germline loops: CDR1 MNHNS, CDR2 SASEGT. The CDR3 totals 12 residues. Trimming took 5 bases from V and 15 from J, leaving 17 bases between them. The CDR3 DNA sequence: TGTGCCAGCAGTCCCCGGGGCACGGTGCGGCATTTT. It specifies CASSPRGTVRHF.

The rearrangement uses TRBV12-3 or TRBV12-4 and TRBJ2-4, with D maybe TRBD2 (6 bases). The ends were cut back, 0 bases at V and 0 bases at J, with 12 bases in the middle. The CDR3 has 17 amino acids. DNA for the CDR3: TGTGCCAGCAGTTTAGCGCGGGGACGCCTAGCCAAAAACATTCAGTACTTC. This encodes CASSLARGRLAKNIQYF.

This clonotype has a handful of counts. The chain carries TRBV12-3 or TRBV12-4 and TRBJ2-7; the D gene could be TRBD1 or TRBD2 (5 bases each). V shed 5 bases and J shed 4 bases, with 15 bases lying between them. The CDR3 covers 14 residues. The DNA of the CDR3 is TGTGCCAGCAGTCTGGGACCTTCTCATTACGAGCAGTACGTC. Protein product: CASSLGPSHYEQYV.

The chain uses TRBV18 and TRBJ2-1; 12 nucleotides agree with TRBD2. This CDR3 spans 16 amino acids. CDR1 and CDR2 (germline): KGHSH, LQKENI. The V gene end was trimmed by 1 base and the J gene end by 5 bases; junction bases not matched to a gene: 3. The CDR3 DNA reads as TGTGCCAGCTCACCACGGACTAGCGGGACCAACAATGAGCAGTTCTTC. The encoded protein is CASSPRTSGTNNEQFF.

This clonotype was observed a handful of times. The junction departs from germline at one end; a sequencing error may be responsible. The rearrangement uses TRBV7-9 and TRBJ1-5; D might be TRBD1 (6 bases). CDR3 length: 14 amino acids. The germline V gene encodes CDR1 SEHNR and CDR2 FQNEAQ (reference sequence). The CDR3 is CASSPTGPNEPQHF. The CDR3 region has the DNA TGTGCCAGCAGCCCTACAGGGCCCAATGAGCCCCAGCATTTT.

The chain employs TRBV20-1 and TRBJ1-3, with 8 bases identical to TRBD1. The germline CDR1 and CDR2 sequences are DFQATT and SNEGSKA (reference sequence). V lost 5 bases to trimming and J lost 0 bases; unmatched junction nucleotides: 9. The CDR3 loop spans 16 amino acids. DNA of the CDR3: TGCAGTGCTTCTCGGACAGGGATCGGCTCTGGAAACACCATATATTTT. This translates into CSASRTGIGSGNTIYF.

This clonotype was counted between two and nine times. The chain is built from TRBV9 and TRBJ2-7; a possible D gene is TRBD1 (6 bases). Germline CDR1 and CDR2: SGDLS and YYNGEE. This CDR3 region has 17 residues. Trimming removed 2 bases from V and 2 bases from J, with 20 bases in between. CDR3 amino acids: CASSVGAGGSPAYEQYF. The CDR3 DNA is TGTGCCAGCAGCGTGGGGGCAGGAGGCAGCCCGGCCTACGAGCAGTACTTC.

The rearrangement uses TRBV24-1 and TRBJ1-1; 8 bases map to TRBD1. Germline V gene sequence: CDR1 KGHDR, CDR2 SFDVKD. This CDR3 comprises 14 residues. Trimming removed 2 bases from V and 5 bases from J; junction bases left unmatched: 3. In DNA form, the CDR3 reads TGTGCCACCAGTGATTCGTACAGGGGGACTGAAGCTTTCTTT. This codes for CATSDSYRGTEAFF.

The chain couples TRBV18 to TRBJ1-1; perhaps TRBD1 as D (6 bases). The CDR3 runs to 15 residues. V was clipped by 3 bases and J by 0 bases, with 11 bases between them. The V gene's germline CDR1 is KGHSH and CDR2 LQKENI. CDR3 sequence (DNA): TGTGCCAGCTCACCGGTAGGGGGGATGAACACTGAAGCTTTCTTT. It encodes CASSPVGGMNTEAFF.

The V call is TRBV5-1, the J call TRBJ2-7, with D uncertain. The V end lost 1 base, the J end lost 5 bases, and 10 bases lay between the germline ends. In germline, CDR1 is SGHRS, CDR2 YFSETQ. This CDR3 spans 13 amino acids. For the CDR3, the DNA is TGCGCCAGCAGCTTGCGCGAGTTGGACGAGCAGTACTTC. Amino acid sequence: CASSLRELDEQYF.

This clonotype was counted only a few times. The genes are TRBV27 and TRBJ2-1; 12 nucleotides align to TRBD2. Trimming at V came to 2 bases and at J to 1 base, leaving 6 bases not matched to a gene. This CDR3 contains 18 residues. CDR1 MNHEY and CDR2 SMNVEV come from the germline V gene (reference sequence). CDR3 nucleotide sequence: TGTGCCAGCAGTTTAGCGACTAGCGGGAGCCGGTCCTACAATGAGCAGTTCTTC. This gives the protein CASSLATSGSRSYNEQFF.

This clonotype was observed a few times. This rearrangement joins TRBV29-1 to TRBJ2-1, with 8 bases matching TRBD2. The CDR3 spans 16 residues. J lost 5 bases, V lost 4 bases, and 13 bases had no gene match. Germline V lookup: CDR1 SQVTM, CDR2 ANQGSEA. The CDR3 DNA reads TGCAGCGTTGGATCGGCGGGACTAGAAAAAAACAATGAGCAGTTCTTC. The encoded protein is CSVGSAGLEKNNEQFF.